This is a list of T cell receptor beta chains from one sample in a study of immune evolution from preneoplasia to lung adenocarcinoma. The repertoire was sequenced with immunoSEQ multiplex PCR; TCRdb's copy has only in-frame clones and lacks some. Of approximately 3,700 clones in the sample, approximately 90% were seen once. Sequenced: FFPE minimally invasive lung adenocarcinoma tissue. The receptors derive from a donor aged 70 or over with lung adenocarcinoma. The CDR3 runs from the conserved cysteine through the conserved F or W. A D gene is named only where the DNA matches it firmly. A row's size may be missing; if present it is once, few, many or a size class.

v_gene	abundance	d_gene	j_gene	CDR3nt	CDR3aa
TRBV6-4	NA	NA	TRBJ1-1	TGTGCCAGCAGTCAGGGGTTGAGCACTGAAGCTTTCTTT	CASSQGLSTEAFF
TRBV7-9	NA	NA	TRBJ2-6	TGTGCCAGCAGCGACCCTGGGGCCAACGTCCTGACTTTC	CASSDPGANVLTF
TRBV5-3	once	NA	TRBJ2-5	TGTGCCAGAAGCCCGGGTGGGCTGGAGACCCAGTACTTC	CARSPGGLETQYF
TRBV20-1	NA	NA	TRBJ2-5	TGCAGTGCTAGAGTGGGGGAGACCCAGTACTTC	CSARVGETQYF
TRBV7-6	once	TRBD2	TRBJ2-7	TGTGCCAGCAGCCCCACGACTAGCGGGAGTTACGAGCAGTACTTC	CASSPTTSGSYEQYF
TRBV10-3	once	TRBD2	TRBJ2-3	TGTGCCGGGCTAGCGGCAGATACGCAGTATTTT	CAGLAADTQYF
TRBV9	NA	NA	TRBJ2-2	TGTGCCAGCAGCCCTCACAGAGGTAACAAGAACACCGGGGAGCTGTTTTTT	CASSPHRGNKNTGELFF
TRBV7-6	NA	TRBD1	TRBJ1-1	TGTGCCAGCAGCCCCAGACAGGGGGGGAGCACTGAAGCTTTCTTT	CASSPRQGGSTEAFF
TRBV6-1	NA	NA	TRBJ1-1	TGTGCCAGCAGTGAAGTGTTCAGGAACACTGAAGCTTTCTTT	CASSEVFRNTEAFF
TRBV28	NA	NA	TRBJ1-5	TGTGCCAGCACCGATCTGGCCTGGTGGGGGAATCAGCCCCAGCATTTT	CASTDLAWWGNQPQHF
TRBV6-6	NA	NA	TRBJ1-2	TGTGCCAGCAGCACCGGAATCAGGGGCTATGGCTACACCTTC	CASSTGIRGYGYTF
TRBV30	NA	TRBD1	TRBJ1-6	TGTGCCTGCCGGGGACAGGGGAATCCACCCCTCCACTTT	CACRGQGNPPLHF